The 20 T cell receptor beta chains listed next were all sequenced from one sample in a study of graft-versus-host responses after intestinal transplantation. The table came from immunoSEQ multiplex PCR; TCRdb's copy has only in-frame clones and leaves some out. The profile shows around 40,000 clones, 85% to 95% of them singletons. No antigen has been assigned to these receptors. Specimen: unstimulated CD8+ T cells sorted from spleen or lymph node cells, collected before transplant. The receptors shown here come from a human donor who was the organ donor for an intestinal transplant.

J is TRBJ2-3 and V is TRBV7-9, with a tentative D call TRBD2 (7 bases). Germline lookup yields CDR1 SEHNR and CDR2 FQNEAQ (reference sequence). CDR3 size: 15 residues. V gave up 10 bases and J gave up 2 bases, with 19 bases separating them. The CDR3 sequence: CATKLVGGPTDTQYF. The CDR3 DNA reads as TGTGCCACCAAATTGGTCGGGGGGCCCACAGATACGCAGTATTTT.

The chain has TRBV4-1 and TRBJ1-5; TRBD1 is a possible D gene (6 bases). The CDR3 contains 14 residues. CDR1 MGHRA and CDR2 YSYEKL come from the germline V gene. V lost 1 base, J lost 8 bases, and 12 bases lay in between. CDR3 in amino acids: CASSQGRGPEPQHF. DNA for the CDR3: TGCGCCAGCAGCCAAGGACGGGGGCCGGAGCCCCAGCATTTT.

This rearrangement joins TRBV10-3 to TRBJ2-7; possible D gene TRBD2, 6 bases. Germline CDR1 ENHRY, CDR2 SYGVKD. CDR3 length equals 17 residues. V shed 2 bases and J shed 2 bases, with 19 bases lying between them. In nucleotides, the CDR3 is TGTGCCATCAGTGAGCGAGAGTTGGGAGGATCCGCCTACGAGCAGTACTTC. Protein: CAISERELGGSAYEQYF.

The V call is TRBV2, the J call TRBJ2-5, with D unclear. This CDR3 contains 10 residues. V lost 7 bases and J lost 7, with 7 bases in between. Germline CDR1 and CDR2: SNHLY and FYNNEI. The CDR3 here is CASTRGTQYF. CDR3 bases: TGTGCCAGCACCCGCGGGACCCAGTACTTC.

This clone was recorded a few times. The chain employs TRBV6-5 and TRBJ2-7; no firm D call. The CDR3 consists of 13 residues. The germline V gene encodes CDR1 MNHEY and CDR2 SVGAGI. V dropped 0 bases and J dropped 2 bases, with 5 bases sitting between them. DNA for the CDR3: TGTGCCAGCAGTTACTCGAGAACCTACGAGCAGTACTTC. Residues: CASSYSRTYEQYF.

The V call is TRBV4-1, the J call TRBJ2-1, with 10 bases identical to TRBD2. The CDR3 is 15 residues long. Germline lookup yields CDR1 MGHRA and CDR2 YSYEKL. Trimming took 4 bases from V and 5 from J; bases not matched to a gene: 5. The CDR3 region is CASSLLLAGNNEQFF. For the CDR3, the DNA is TGCGCCAGCAGCCTATTACTAGCGGGGAACAATGAGCAGTTCTTC.

CDR3 nucleotides: TGTGCCAGCAGCCCGCGGGCCACAGATACGCAGTATTTT. Protein sequence: CASSPRATDTQYF. The chain couples TRBV13 to TRBJ2-3; D possibly corresponds to TRBD2 (5 bases). Per the germline V gene, CDR1 is PRHDT and CDR2 is FYEKMQ (reference sequence). This CDR3 contains 13 residues. V dropped 5 bases and J dropped 2 bases, with 8 bases sitting between them.

A remark on this clone: Mismatch with germline at one junction end may stem from a read error. The chain joins TRBV29-1 to TRBJ2-7; 8 bases are shared with TRBD1. The CDR3 contains 12 residues. Germline V gene sequence: CDR1 SQVTM, CDR2 ANQGSEA. In DNA form, the CDR3 reads TGCAGCGTTTTAACCCCGGACAGGGCGGCCCGCTTC. Amino acid sequence: CSVLTPDRAARF.

The CDR3 bases are TGTGCCATCAATGACTCCCCTAGCACAGATACGCAGTATTTT. This translates into CAINDSPSTDTQYF. V is TRBV10-3 and J is TRBJ2-3; D is uncertain. Trimming took 7 bases from V and 0 from J, leaving 11 bases between them. The CDR3 length is 14 residues. Per the germline V gene, CDR1 is ENHRY and CDR2 is SYGVKD.

The rearrangement uses TRBV7-3 and TRBJ2-1; possible D gene TRBD1, 6 bases. The CDR3 loop spans 15 amino acids. Germline-derived CDR1 and CDR2 are SGHTA and FQGTGA. V lost 5 bases and J 3 bases, leaving 14 bases between the germline ends. The CDR3 here is CASSPRDNRYNEQFF. The CDR3 nucleotides are TGTGCCAGCAGCCCTCGGGACAACCGCTACAATGAGCAGTTCTTC.

This clone was observed a single time. V and J are TRBV7-2 and TRBJ2-7; TRBD1 aligns across 7 bases. In germline, CDR1 is SGHTA, CDR2 FQGNSA. This CDR3 contains 14 residues. The junction had 4 bases not matched to a gene; V was cut back by 4 bases and J by 1 base. CDR3 region: CASSSWDRSYEQYF. The CDR3 nucleotides read TGTGCCAGCAGCTCTTGGGACAGATCCTACGAGCAGTACTTC.

The chain employs TRBV6-1 and TRBJ2-7; D unclear. Trimming took off 3 bases at V and 3 bases at J, with 6 bases between the two ends. The CDR3 has 12 amino acids. Germline values: CDR1 MNHNS, CDR2 SASEGT. The chain's CDR3 is CASSEGSYEQYF. CDR3 sequence (DNA): TGTGCCAGCAGTGAGGGTAGCTACGAGCAGTACTTC.

This chain links TRBV5-4 with TRBJ2-2; D is unresolved. The CDR3 totals 14 residues. CDR1 and CDR2 (germline): SGHNT, YYREEE (reference sequence). The germline V and J ends were trimmed by 1 base and 6 bases, with 10 bases remaining between them. The CDR3 loop reads CASSLSEAPGELFF. CDR3 DNA: TGTGCCAGCAGCTTGTCCGAGGCGCCCGGGGAGCTGTTTTTT. Combining the CDR3 with reference TRBV5-4 and TRBJ2-2 gives the whole variable domain ETGVTQSPTHLIKTRGQQVTLRCSSQSGHNTVSWYQQALGQGPQFIFQYYREEENGRGNFPPRFSGLQFPNYSSELNVNALELDDSALYLCASSLSEAPGELFFGEGSRLTVL.

This chain links TRBV7-9 with TRBJ1-4; 8 bases match TRBD1. The CDR3 has 14 residues. Germline CDR1 is SEHNR and CDR2 is FQNEAQ (reference sequence). V was clipped by 4 bases and J by 8 bases; unmatched bases: 6. CDR3 DNA sequence: TGTGCCAGCAGCTCGGACAGGGAAATAGAAAAACTGTTTTTT. Its translation is CASSSDREIEKLFF.

The V call is TRBV6-5, the J call TRBJ2-5; a weak D match, TRBD2 (8 bases). The DNA matches TRBJ2-7 better at its end, which makes the J call doubtful. Germline V gene lookup returns CDR1 MNHEY and CDR2 SVGAGI. There are 14 residues in the CDR3. DNA for the CDR3: TGTGCCACCCAGGGGGGCGGGGGGCCTTACGAGCAGTACTTC. Translated: CATQGGGGPYEQYF.

This clone has a single count. V usage is TRBV29-1 and J usage is TRBJ1-1; no clear D gene. There are 12 residues in the CDR3. Germline V gene data show CDR1 as SQVTM and CDR2 as ANQGSEA. V was clipped by 0 bases and J by 10 bases, with 12 bases between them. The CDR3, as DNA: TGCAGCGTTGAAGATATGACCTACGGAGCTTTCTTT. This gives the protein CSVEDMTYGAFF.

The chain couples TRBV4-1 to TRBJ1-2; TRBD1 might be the D (5 bases). V was cut by 4 bases and J by 6 bases, with 15 bases left in between. Looked up from germline, CDR1 is MGHRA and CDR2 is YSYEKL. The CDR3 extends over 14 amino acids. CDR3 protein: CASSPIGVLHGYTF. The CDR3, as DNA: TGCGCCAGCAGCCCGATAGGGGTTTTGCATGGCTACACCTTC.

The rearrangement uses TRBV27 and TRBJ1-5; D is unresolved. Germline assignment: CDR1 MNHEY and CDR2 SMNVEV (reference sequence). Trimming left V 4 bases short and J 2 bases short, with 12 bases between. The length of the CDR3 is 15 residues. This CDR3 reads CASSSSPYGNQPQHF. The CDR3 nucleotides read TGTGCCAGCAGTTCTAGCCCATATGGCAATCAGCCCCAGCATTTT.

The chain combines TRBV5-6 with TRBJ1-5; D is unresolved. Germline CDR1 is SGHDT and CDR2 is YYEEEE. The CDR3 runs 15 residues. The V and J ends lost 0 bases and 1 base respectively, with 8 bases between them. CDR3 amino acids: CASSLGAGSNQPQHF. DNA for the CDR3: TGTGCCAGCAGCTTGGGGGCGGGGAGCAATCAGCCCCAGCATTTT.

The rearrangement joins TRBV11-1 to TRBJ2-5, with 9 bases lining up with TRBD1. The DNA end lines up better with TRBJ2-7; the J call may be wrong. From germline, CDR1 is SGHAT and CDR2 FQDESV (reference sequence). The CDR3 covers 14 residues. CDR3 sequence reads: CASSMTGGSYEQYF. The CDR3, as DNA: TGTGCCAGCAGTATGACAGGGGGATCCTACGAGCAGTACTTC.